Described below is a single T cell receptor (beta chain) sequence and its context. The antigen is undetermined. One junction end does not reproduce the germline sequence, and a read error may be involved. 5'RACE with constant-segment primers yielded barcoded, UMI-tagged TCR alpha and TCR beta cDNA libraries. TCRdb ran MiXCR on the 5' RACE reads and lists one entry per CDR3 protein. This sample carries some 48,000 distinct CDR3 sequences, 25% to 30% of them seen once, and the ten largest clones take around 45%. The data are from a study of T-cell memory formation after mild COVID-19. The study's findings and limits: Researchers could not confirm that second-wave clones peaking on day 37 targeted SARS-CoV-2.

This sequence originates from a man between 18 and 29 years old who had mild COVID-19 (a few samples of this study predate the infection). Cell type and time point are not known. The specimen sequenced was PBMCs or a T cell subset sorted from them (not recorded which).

The chain's CDR3 is CACSPPAGGTGELFF. The CDR3 bases are TGCGCCTGCAGCCCTCCCGCAGGTGGCACCGGGGAGCTGTTTTTT. The chain is built from TRBV4-3 and TRBJ2-2; no reliable D call. The CDR3 loop spans 15 amino acids. Germline V gene data show CDR1 as LGHNA and CDR2 as YSLEER.